This T cell receptor (beta chain) was recovered during a study of OX40 agonist ivuxolimab in advanced cancers. Turning to the study itself: Three patients had partial responses: one hepatocellular carcinoma, two cutaneous melanoma.

This table comes from immunoSEQ multiplex PCR, and its TCRdb copy is limited to in-frame clones, with some not included. Among about 79,000 clones listed, around 90% were seen once. Germline assignment: CDR1 MNHEY and CDR2 SVGAGI. V lost 5 bases and J 2 bases, leaving 6 bases between the germline ends. This CDR3 contains 12 residues. About this clone itself: Its matching antigen is unknown.

Overall study findings and caveats: In CD8+ T cells, expanded clones were on average more numerous than in CD4+.

The chain recombines TRBV6-5 with TRBJ1-1; D remains unclear. Source: CD4+ or CD8+ T cells sorted from blood, taken in a trial of the OX40 agonist ivuxolimab. The TCR sequence derives from an adult with an advanced solid tumor such as melanoma, head and neck, liver or kidney cancer. The CDR3 loop reads CASSQLNTEAFF. The DNA of the CDR3 is TGTGCCAGCAGTCAGCTTAACACTGAAGCTTTCTTT.